This entry is about one T cell receptor beta chain. The antigen is not known. Indicated time point: week 3, after first cycle of checkpoint inhibitor. Trimming removed 4 bases at V and 8 bases at J, with 14 bases between. Looked up from germline, CDR1 is SGHTA and CDR2 is FQGTGA. The CDR3 covers 14 residues. Sequenced by immunoSEQ multiplex PCR; TCRdb stores in-frame clones only, minus some. Of roughly 15,000 clones listed, roughly 89% were seen once; the top ten hold 7.8%. The record originates from a study of blood T cell dynamics during melanoma immunotherapy. Study-level results: PBMC repertoires of eventual disease-control patients split at W3 into clonality or diversity gains.

This TCR was sampled from a human donor with melanoma. This chain connects TRBV7-3 to TRBJ2-2, with a possible D match to TRBD2 (6 bases). Material: blood, obtained from a patient treated with checkpoint blockade. CDR3 in DNA: TGTGCCAGCAGCTCACGGACTAACGAAGGGGAGCTGTTTTTT. It specifies CASSSRTNEGELFF.